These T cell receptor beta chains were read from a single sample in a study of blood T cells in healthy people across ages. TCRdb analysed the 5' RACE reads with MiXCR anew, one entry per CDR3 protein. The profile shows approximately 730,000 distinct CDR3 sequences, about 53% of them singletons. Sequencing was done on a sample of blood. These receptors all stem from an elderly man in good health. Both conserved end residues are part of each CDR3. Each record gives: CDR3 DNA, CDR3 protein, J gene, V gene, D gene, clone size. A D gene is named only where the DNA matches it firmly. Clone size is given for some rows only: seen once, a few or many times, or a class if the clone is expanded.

cdr3_nt: TGTGCCAGCAGAGTAACGATCCGCACTGAAGCTTTCTTT
cdr3_aa: CASRVTIRTEAFF
j_call: TRBJ1-1
v_call: TRBV6-1
d_call: .
clone_size: .

cdr3_nt: TGTGCCAGCTCACCAACCCTGACAGGCTACACAGATACGCAGTATTTT
cdr3_aa: CASSPTLTGYTDTQYF
j_call: TRBJ2-3
v_call: TRBV18
d_call: .
clone_size: .

cdr3_nt: TGTGCCACCATCAGAGTCGGTGAGCAGTTCTTC
cdr3_aa: CATIRVGEQFF
j_call: TRBJ2-1
v_call: TRBV25-1
d_call: .
clone_size: .

cdr3_nt: TGCAGTGCTAGAGATCCGGCAGGGAGCTACGAGCAGTACTTC
cdr3_aa: CSARDPAGSYEQYF
j_call: TRBJ2-7
v_call: TRBV20-1
d_call: .
clone_size: .

cdr3_nt: TGTGCCAGCAGCTTACACGACAGGGGGGGTGAGCAGTTCTTC
cdr3_aa: CASSLHDRGGEQFF
j_call: TRBJ2-1
v_call: TRBV3-1
d_call: TRBD1
clone_size: .

cdr3_nt: TGTGCCAGCAGCCCACGGGGGGGGCTAGGGGAAAAACTGTTTTTT
cdr3_aa: CASSPRGGLGEKLFF
j_call: TRBJ1-4
v_call: TRBV4-2
d_call: .
clone_size: .

cdr3_nt: TGCAGCGCTTTTCAAGGGACTAGCCGCAGATACGCGTATTTT
cdr3_aa: CSAFQGTSRRYAYF
j_call: TRBJ2-3
v_call: TRBV29-1
d_call: TRBD2
clone_size: .

cdr3_nt: TGCAGTGCTAGTCTGGGCGGGAGCGGCGAGCAGTACTTC
cdr3_aa: CSASLGGSGEQYF
j_call: TRBJ2-7
v_call: TRBV20-1
d_call: TRBD2
clone_size: .

cdr3_nt: TGCGCCAGCAGCTGGACAGGGGCTGGGGCCAACGTCCTGACTTTC
cdr3_aa: CASSWTGAGANVLTF
j_call: TRBJ2-6
v_call: TRBV5-1
d_call: TRBD1
clone_size: .

cdr3_nt: TGTGCCACCGAAACGGGACAGACCTACAATGAGCAGTTCTTC
cdr3_aa: CATETGQTYNEQFF
j_call: TRBJ2-1
v_call: TRBV10-3
d_call: TRBD1
clone_size: .

cdr3_nt: TGTGCCAGCAGTCATCACAGGGGCCTCTCCTACGAGCAGTACTTC
cdr3_aa: CASSHHRGLSYEQYF
j_call: TRBJ2-7
v_call: TRBV6-6
d_call: TRBD1
clone_size: .

cdr3_nt: TGTGCCACCAGCAGAGCATTACTAGCGGGAGTTTACGAGCAGTACTTC
cdr3_aa: CATSRALLAGVYEQYF
j_call: TRBJ2-7
v_call: TRBV15
d_call: TRBD2
clone_size: .

cdr3_nt: TGCAGTGCTAGAGATGGCAGGACTAACAATGAGCAGTTCTTC
cdr3_aa: CSARDGRTNNEQFF
j_call: TRBJ2-1
v_call: TRBV20-1
d_call: .
clone_size: once

cdr3_nt: TGTGCCAGCAGTGACACCGTTAACTACGAGCAGTACTTC
cdr3_aa: CASSDTVNYEQYF
j_call: TRBJ2-7
v_call: TRBV6-1
d_call: .
clone_size: .

cdr3_nt: TGTGCCAGCAGTTACTCGAGTCTAGTGATAGATACGCAGTATTTT
cdr3_aa: CASSYSSLVIDTQYF
j_call: TRBJ2-3
v_call: TRBV6-6
d_call: .
clone_size: .

cdr3_nt: TGTGCCAGCAGCTTAGGGGACAGGGGGAGGTACACTGAAGCTTTCTTT
cdr3_aa: CASSLGDRGRYTEAFF
j_call: TRBJ1-1
v_call: TRBV7-9
d_call: TRBD1
clone_size: .

cdr3_nt: TGTGCCAGCAGCAAAGCATTCACAGCTGAATGGAGGAACATTCAGTACTTC
cdr3_aa: CASSKAFTAEWRNIQYF
j_call: TRBJ2-4
v_call: TRBV21-1
d_call: .
clone_size: few

cdr3_nt: TGTGCCAGCAGTGAATTAGGGACAGGGTCTAACTATGGCTACACCTTC
cdr3_aa: CASSELGTGSNYGYTF
j_call: TRBJ1-2
v_call: TRBV25-1
d_call: TRBD1
clone_size: .

cdr3_nt: TGTGCCTTCAGTGAGACAGGGGCAGGGACTGAAGCTTTCTTT
cdr3_aa: CAFSETGAGTEAFF
j_call: TRBJ1-1
v_call: TRBV10-3
d_call: TRBD1
clone_size: .

cdr3_nt: TGTACCAGCAGCTTTGGGCTAGCGGCCTTATCGGGCTACGGGCAGTACTTC
cdr3_aa: CTSSFGLAALSGYGQYF
j_call: TRBJ2-7
v_call: TRBV5-5
d_call: TRBD2
clone_size: .

cdr3_nt: TGTGCCACCAGCAGAGTACTGTACAATGAGCAGTACTTC
cdr3_aa: CATSRVLYNEQYF
j_call: TRBJ2-7
v_call: TRBV15
d_call: .
clone_size: once

cdr3_nt: TGCAGTGCTAGTGCAGGGAATCAGCCCCAGCATTTT
cdr3_aa: CSASAGNQPQHF
j_call: TRBJ1-5
v_call: TRBV20-1
d_call: .
clone_size: .

cdr3_nt: TGCAGTGCCGAGCGGGACGACAATGAGCAGTTCTTC
cdr3_aa: CSAERDDNEQFF
j_call: TRBJ2-1
v_call: TRBV20-1
d_call: TRBD2
clone_size: few

cdr3_nt: TGTGCCAGCAGCTTGGGACAGGGGACAGGGACTGAAGCTTTCTTT
cdr3_aa: CASSLGQGTGTEAFF
j_call: TRBJ1-1
v_call: TRBV11-3
d_call: TRBD1
clone_size: .

cdr3_nt: TGTGCCAGCAGTTTAGGGCGGTACTGGGAGCAGTACTTC
cdr3_aa: CASSLGRYWEQYF
j_call: TRBJ2-5
v_call: TRBV28
d_call: .
clone_size: .

cdr3_nt: TGCGCCAGCAGCCAAGGGACGGGTACCTACAATGAGCAGTTCTTC
cdr3_aa: CASSQGTGTYNEQFF
j_call: TRBJ2-1
v_call: TRBV5-1
d_call: .
clone_size: once

cdr3_nt: TGTGCCAGCAGCAGGAACGGCGGACCCGGGGGGGCCTATGGCTACACCTTC
cdr3_aa: CASSRNGGPGGAYGYTF
j_call: TRBJ1-2
v_call: TRBV21-1
d_call: .
clone_size: .

cdr3_nt: TGTGCCAGCAGCTCGCTGGTAGAGCAGTACTTC
cdr3_aa: CASSSLVEQYF
j_call: TRBJ2-7
v_call: TRBV7-2
d_call: .
clone_size: few

cdr3_nt: TGTGCCAGCAGAGTAATACATCTAGCGGAGCCATACGAGCAGTACTTC
cdr3_aa: CASRVIHLAEPYEQYF
j_call: TRBJ2-7
v_call: TRBV6-6
d_call: TRBD2
clone_size: .

cdr3_nt: TGCGCCAGCAGCCAAAGGGTCACTAGCGGGGTTCTCCGGGGGTACGAGCAGTACTTC
cdr3_aa: CASSQRVTSGVLRGYEQYF
j_call: TRBJ2-7
v_call: TRBV5-1
d_call: TRBD2
clone_size: few

cdr3_nt: TGCGCCAGCAGCAGCGGGACAGGAGCCTACGAGCAGTACTTC
cdr3_aa: CASSSGTGAYEQYF
j_call: TRBJ2-7
v_call: TRBV5-1
d_call: .
clone_size: many

cdr3_nt: TGTGCCAGCAGTCCAGGCGGGAGAAGAGAGACCCAGTACTTC
cdr3_aa: CASSPGGRRETQYF
j_call: TRBJ2-5
v_call: TRBV27
d_call: TRBD2
clone_size: .

cdr3_nt: TGTGCCAGCAGCCCGCGTCTAACAGACGGATCCTATAATTCACCCCTCCACTTT
cdr3_aa: CASSPRLTDGSYNSPLHF
j_call: TRBJ1-6
v_call: TRBV13
d_call: .
clone_size: few

cdr3_nt: TGTGCCAGCTCAACTAACGGACAGGGAGGTCAGCCCCAGCATTTT
cdr3_aa: CASSTNGQGGQPQHF
j_call: TRBJ1-5
v_call: TRBV18
d_call: TRBD1
clone_size: .

cdr3_nt: TGTGCCAGCAGCACCACCGGGACAGGGGGTAGGGAGCAGTACTTC
cdr3_aa: CASSTTGTGGREQYF
j_call: TRBJ2-7
v_call: TRBV7-2
d_call: TRBD1
clone_size: many

cdr3_nt: TGTGCCAGCTCACCGCTCAGTTATGACGGGGGGACTGAAGCTTTCTTT
cdr3_aa: CASSPLSYDGGTEAFF
j_call: TRBJ1-1
v_call: TRBV18
d_call: .
clone_size: .

cdr3_nt: TGTGCCAGCAGGAGGGACACTGGTTACGAGCAGTACTTC
cdr3_aa: CASRRDTGYEQYF
j_call: TRBJ2-7
v_call: TRBV6-1
d_call: .
clone_size: .

cdr3_nt: TGTGCCAGCAGCCCAGTGGAAGGATTTAGCACAGATACGCAGTATTTT
cdr3_aa: CASSPVEGFSTDTQYF
j_call: TRBJ2-3
v_call: TRBV11-2
d_call: .
clone_size: .

cdr3_nt: TGCAGCGGTGGGGTAGATGGTCGGCAGTTCTTC
cdr3_aa: CSGGVDGRQFF
j_call: TRBJ2-1
v_call: TRBV29-1
d_call: .
clone_size: .

cdr3_nt: TGTGCCAGCAGCCTACAAACGAACACCGGGGAGCTGTTTTTT
cdr3_aa: CASSLQTNTGELFF
j_call: TRBJ2-2
v_call: TRBV27
d_call: .
clone_size: .

cdr3_nt: TGCAGTGCTAGAGATCCCGGCCGAAGGACGGAGACCCAGTACTTC
cdr3_aa: CSARDPGRRTETQYF
j_call: TRBJ2-5
v_call: TRBV20-1
d_call: .
clone_size: .

cdr3_nt: TGTGCCAGCAGTTACTTCGGGACAGGGTACGAGCAGTACTTC
cdr3_aa: CASSYFGTGYEQYF
j_call: TRBJ2-7
v_call: TRBV6-6
d_call: TRBD1
clone_size: few

cdr3_nt: TGTGCCAGCAGCCTCGAAGGGGGGATCTATGGCTACACCTTC
cdr3_aa: CASSLEGGIYGYTF
j_call: TRBJ1-2
v_call: TRBV3-1
d_call: .
clone_size: .

cdr3_nt: TGTGCCAGCAGCGTAGACGAGCGGGAGTGGGGTACGCAGTATTTT
cdr3_aa: CASSVDEREWGTQYF
j_call: TRBJ2-3
v_call: TRBV9
d_call: TRBD2
clone_size: few

cdr3_nt: TGTGCCAGCAGCCAAGCCCCTGGCCAGGCTTACTACAATGAGCAGTTCTTC
cdr3_aa: CASSQAPGQAYYNEQFF
j_call: TRBJ2-1
v_call: TRBV14
d_call: .
clone_size: few

cdr3_nt: TGTGCCAGTAGGAGCGGGAGTCTTGGCTCCTACGAGCAGTACTTC
cdr3_aa: CASRSGSLGSYEQYF
j_call: TRBJ2-7
v_call: TRBV27
d_call: TRBD2
clone_size: .

cdr3_nt: TGCAGCGCTGTCCGTTCCTACGAGCAGTACTTC
cdr3_aa: CSAVRSYEQYF
j_call: TRBJ2-7
v_call: TRBV29-1
d_call: .
clone_size: many

cdr3_nt: TGTGCCAGCAGTCCTGGGAGCGGAGGCATTCAGTACTTC
cdr3_aa: CASSPGSGGIQYF
j_call: TRBJ2-4
v_call: TRBV11-1
d_call: .
clone_size: few